This T cell receptor beta chain was sequenced for a study of T cell responses to AZD1222 COVID-19 vaccine. Germline loops: CDR1 SGHNT, CDR2 YYREEE (reference sequence). V shed 5 bases and J shed 7 bases, with 13 bases lying between them. There are 14 residues in the CDR3. In the case of this clone: Its matching antigen is unknown.

The method was immunoSEQ multiplex PCR; TCRdb's version includes in-frame clones alone and lacks a portion of them. The sample records about 64,000 clones, under 95% being singletons. The study's findings and limits: Sampling that yielded the repertoires occurred only after the peak T cell response.

This TCR was sampled from an adult who received the MenACWY meningococcal vaccine as a control. The J gene is TRBJ1-6, the V gene TRBV5-4; TRBD1 might be the D (5 bases). Sequencing used peripheral blood, obtained 28 days after the second dose of the MenACWY control vaccine. In DNA form, the CDR3 reads TGTGCCAGCAGGAGGGACGGACAAAATTCACCCCTCCACTTT. Protein sequence: CASRRDGQNSPLHF.